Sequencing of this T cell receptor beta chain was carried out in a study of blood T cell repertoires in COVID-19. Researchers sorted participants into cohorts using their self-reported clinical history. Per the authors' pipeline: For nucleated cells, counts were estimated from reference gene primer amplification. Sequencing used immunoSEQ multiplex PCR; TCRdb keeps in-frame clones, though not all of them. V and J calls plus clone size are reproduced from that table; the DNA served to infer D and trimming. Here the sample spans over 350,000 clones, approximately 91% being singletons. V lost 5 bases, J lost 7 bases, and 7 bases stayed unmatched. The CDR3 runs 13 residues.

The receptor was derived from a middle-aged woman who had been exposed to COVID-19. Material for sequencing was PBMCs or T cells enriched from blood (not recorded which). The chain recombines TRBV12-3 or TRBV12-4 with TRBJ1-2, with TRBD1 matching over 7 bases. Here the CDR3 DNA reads TGTGCCAGCAGTGTAAGAGGGGGCGGTGGCTACACCTTC. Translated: CASSVRGGGGYTF.